The 23 T cell receptor beta chains presented below share a single source sample, sequenced in a study of blood T cell repertoires in COVID-19. Profiling relied on immunoSEQ multiplex PCR, and the TCRdb table lists in-frame clones only, not all of them. The sample carries about 400,000 clones, roughly 90% recorded once. Material: peripheral blood. These receptors were collected from a man in his forties with acute or convalescent COVID-19.

The sample holds a few counts of this clone. CDR3 amino acids: CASTPAGVGNEQFF. DNA for the CDR3: TGTGCCAGTACCCCAGCGGGAGTGGGCAATGAGCAGTTCTTC. V is TRBV19 and J is TRBJ2-1; 8 nucleotides align to TRBD2. V trimming: 7 bases; J trimming: 6 bases; junction bases outside the gene matches: 8. The CDR3 has 14 amino acids. Germline CDR1 and CDR2: LNHDA and SQIVND (reference sequence). The variable domain in full, completed from reference TRBV19 and TRBJ2-1, reads DGGITQSPKYLFRKEGQNVTLSCEQNLNHDAMYWYRQDPGQGLRLIYYSQIVNDFQKGDIAEGYSVSREKKESFPLTVTSAQKNPTAFYLCASTPAGVGNEQFFGPGTRLTVL.

This chain joins TRBV14 and TRBJ2-3; D gene uncertain. V was clipped by 4 bases and J by 7 bases, with 9 bases between them. This CDR3 is built from 12 residues. Per the germline V gene, CDR1 is SGHDN and CDR2 is FVKESK. CDR3 DNA sequence: TGTGCCAGCAGCCTTACAGTTAATACGCAGTATTTT. Its protein product is CASSLTVNTQYF.

The chain has TRBV7-9 and TRBJ2-5, with TRBD1 matching over 9 bases. Germline CDR1 reads SEHNR; CDR2 reads FQNEAQ (reference sequence). CDR3 length: 15 residues. J gave up 4 bases and V 5 bases, and 8 bases lay outside the gene matches. The CDR3 loop is CASSKPGQGAETQYF. The CDR3 DNA sequence: TGTGCCAGCAGCAAACCGGGACAGGGTGCAGAGACCCAGTACTTC.

V usage is TRBV5-1 and J usage is TRBJ2-5; TRBD2 is a possible D gene (5 bases). The germline gives CDR1 SGHRS, CDR2 YFSETQ. Trimming took 3 bases from V and 3 from J, leaving 18 bases between them. This CDR3 contains 16 residues. CDR3 sequence reads: CASSSTGGFGEETQYF. The CDR3 nucleotides read TGCGCCAGCAGCTCCACCGGAGGATTCGGGGAAGAGACCCAGTACTTC.

V gene TRBV18 combines with J gene TRBJ2-7, with TRBD1 identical over 12 bases. Germline trimming cut 3 bases from V and 2 bases from J; bases unmatched to any gene: 5. The CDR3 extends over 16 amino acids. CDR1 is KGHSH and CDR2 is LQKENI in the germline V gene. The CDR3 region has the DNA TGTGCCAGCTCACCGGGGACAGGGGGCCAGACCTACGAGCAGTACTTC. It codes for CASSPGTGGQTYEQYF.

The gene calls are TRBV5-1 and TRBJ1-4; D is unresolved. Germline lookup yields CDR1 SGHRS and CDR2 YFSETQ. CDR3 length: 13 residues. The germline V and J ends were trimmed by 4 bases and 8 bases, with 12 bases remaining between them. The CDR3 region has the DNA TGCGCCAGCAGCCCGGGTGCGGGGGAAAAACTGTTTTTT. Protein sequence: CASSPGAGEKLFF.

The chain carries TRBV11-2 and TRBJ2-2; a weak D match, TRBD2 (6 bases). CDR3 size: 15 residues. Between the trimmed V and J ends, which lost 5 bases and 4 bases, there was a span of 14 bases. Germline V gives CDR1 SGHAT, CDR2 FQNNGV. The CDR3: CASSVSGWSTGELFF. CDR3 DNA: TGTGCCAGCAGCGTTAGCGGTTGGAGCACCGGGGAGCTGTTTTTT.

This chain links TRBV27 with TRBJ1-1, with D maybe TRBD1 (6 bases). The germline gives CDR1 MNHEY, CDR2 SMNVEV (reference sequence). The CDR3 covers 14 residues. V gave up 1 base and J gave up 11 bases, with 17 bases separating them. CDR3 residues: CASSLYFGRDKAFF. The CDR3 DNA reads as TGTGCCAGCAGTTTATATTTCGGACGGGACAAGGCTTTCTTT.

The CDR3 spells CASSESGHHANTQYF. The CDR3 region has the DNA TGTGCCAGCAGTGAATCGGGACACCACGCGAATACGCAGTATTTT. The gene calls are TRBV6-4 and TRBJ2-3, with D possibly TRBD1 on 6 matching bases. With 3 bases removed from V and 7 bases from J, the gap between germline ends came to 17 bases. Looked up from germline, CDR1 is MRHNA and CDR2 is SNTAGT. This CDR3 spans 15 amino acids.

The chain links TRBV5-1 to TRBJ1-6; TRBD1 agrees at 7 bases. Per the germline V gene, CDR1 is SGHRS and CDR2 is YFSETQ. CDR3 length equals 15 residues. J gave up 7 bases and V 2 bases, and 6 bases lay outside the gene matches. This CDR3 reads CASSFRQGENSPLHF. CDR3 bases: TGCGCCAGCAGCTTCCGACAGGGTGAGAATTCACCCCTCCACTTT.

The chain has TRBV6-4 and TRBJ2-2, with TRBD1 as a possible D gene (6 bases). Germline V CDR1 and CDR2: MRHNA, SNTAGT. The CDR3 is 12 amino acids. Trimming cost V 10 bases and J 6 bases, with 12 bases left between them. The CDR3 DNA follows: TGTGCCACTTACAGGGTCTCCGGGGAGCTGTTTTTT. Residues: CATYRVSGELFF.

The chain joins TRBV7-2 to TRBJ2-7, with 7 bases identical to TRBD1. Trimming took 3 bases from V and 4 from J; bases not matched to a gene: 6. Germline lookup yields CDR1 SGHTA and CDR2 FQGNSA. The length of the CDR3 is 14 residues. The CDR3 protein is CASSFSGQLYEQYF. As DNA, the CDR3 is TGTGCCAGCAGCTTCTCGGGACAGCTTTACGAGCAGTACTTC.

The gene calls are TRBV5-6 and TRBJ1-2, with D hard to call. Deletions cut 0 bases from V and 3 bases from J, with 9 bases between. The CDR3 covers 14 residues. Germline CDR1 is SGHDT and CDR2 is YYEEEE. In DNA, the CDR3 is TGTGCCAGCAGCTTGGCCGGGCGGGACTATGGCTACACCTTC. The encoded protein is CASSLAGRDYGYTF.

This chain links TRBV7-9 with TRBJ2-7; 9 bases map to TRBD1. Germline V gives CDR1 SEHNR, CDR2 FQNEAQ (reference sequence). The CDR3 is made up of 14 amino acids. V trimming: 3 bases; J trimming: 3 bases; junction bases outside the gene matches: 3. The CDR3 reads CASSFSDRGYEQYF. CDR3 coding DNA: TGTGCCAGCAGCTTTTCGGACAGGGGCTACGAGCAGTACTTC.

The V gene is TRBV28, the J gene TRBJ1-3; D is perhaps TRBD1 (6 bases). CDR1 and CDR2 from the germline V gene are MDHEN and SYDVKM. The CDR3 has 14 residues. The V gene lost 5 bases and the J gene lost 2 bases, with 10 bases spanning the gap. CDR3 in amino acids: CASSIRGTGNTIYF. CDR3 sequence (DNA): TGTGCCAGCAGTATAAGGGGGACTGGAAACACCATATATTTT. Full variable domain (rest looked up from reference TRBV28 and TRBJ1-3): DVKVTQSSRYLVKRTGEKVFLECVQDMDHENMFWYRQDPGLGLRLIYFSYDVKMKEKGDIPEGYSVSREKKERFSLILESASTNQTSMYLCASSIRGTGNTIYFGEGSWLTVV.

J is TRBJ2-7 and V is TRBV29-1; D perhaps matches TRBD2 (5 bases). Germline CDR1 reads SQVTM; CDR2 reads ANQGSEA. CDR3 length: 14 residues. Deletions cut 7 bases from V and 2 bases from J, with 18 bases between. CDR3 DNA: TGCAGCGCTGGAGGTGGCAGGTATACCTACGAGCAGTACTTC. It is translated as CSAGGGRYTYEQYF.

The chain is built from TRBV4-1 and TRBJ1-2, with a possible D match to TRBD1 (6 bases). The CDR3 covers 15 residues. Deletions cut 5 bases from V and 2 bases from J, with 15 bases between. Germline loops: CDR1 MGHRA, CDR2 YSYEKL. The CDR3 region has the DNA TGCGCCAGCAGCTATTGGACAGTTGCGAACTATGGCTACACCTTC. It translates to CASSYWTVANYGYTF.

The chain links TRBV3-1 (or the pseudogene TRBV3-2) to TRBJ2-5, with D uncertain. The CDR3 covers 14 residues. The V end was cut by 1 base, the J end by 7 bases, with 13 bases between. In germline, CDR1 is LGHDT, CDR2 YNNKEL (reference sequence). The DNA of the CDR3 is TGTGCCAGCAGCCAAGGTGTCCCACGAGGGACCCAGTACTTC. Translating it yields CASSQGVPRGTQYF.

The chain has TRBV19 and TRBJ1-2, with 10 positions matching TRBD1. Germline V gives CDR1 LNHDA, CDR2 SQIVND (reference sequence). Losses at the gene ends were 3 bases for V and 4 bases for J; bases not matched to a gene: 8. The CDR3 contains 16 residues. Here the CDR3 reads CASSIDAGQGFYGYTF. The DNA of the CDR3 is TGTGCCAGTAGTATCGATGCGGGACAGGGGTTCTATGGCTACACCTTC.

This clone was seen more than once but under ten times. The rearrangement uses TRBV12-5 and TRBJ1-5; D may be TRBD1 (5 bases). V shed 1 base and J shed 6 bases, with 10 bases lying between them. Germline V gene lookup returns CDR1 LGHNT and CDR2 FRNRAP. The CDR3 totals 14 residues. The CDR3 nucleotides read TGTGCTAGTGGTTTGGAAAGGGGTCGTCAGCCCCAGCATTTT. This translates into CASGLERGRQPQHF.

The rearrangement links TRBV10-1 to TRBJ2-1; D might be TRBD1 (5 bases). The CDR3 runs 14 residues. Germline V gene lookup returns CDR1 WNHNN and CDR2 SYGVQD (reference sequence). Trimming left V 8 bases short and J 3 bases short, with 14 bases between. The CDR3 reads CASSAGRSYNEQFF. The CDR3 nucleotides are TGCGCCAGCTCGGCAGGGCGAAGCTACAATGAGCAGTTCTTC.

The gene calls are TRBV5-3 and TRBJ1-1; 7 nucleotides line up with TRBD1. TRBV5-3 is an ORF; its function is uncertain. The junction had 11 bases not matched to a gene; V was cut back by 0 bases and J by 0 bases. The CDR3 is 18 amino acids. Here the CDR3 DNA reads TGTGCCAGAAGCTTGGCCTGTGACAGGGACGTAATGAACACTGAAGCTTTCTTT. Its translation: CARSLACDRDVMNTEAFF.

This chain's CDR3 is CASSLTWREGNEQFF. For the CDR3, the DNA is TGTGCCAGCAGCTTAACGTGGCGGGAGGGGAATGAGCAGTTCTTC. The V gene is TRBV7-3, the J gene TRBJ2-1; 9 bases line up with TRBD2. The length of the CDR3 is 15 residues. V shed 0 bases, J shed 7 bases, and the junction held 4 bases outside the gene matches. The V gene's germline CDR1 is SGHTA and CDR2 FQGTGA.